This TCR beta chain was documented in a study of cytomegalovirus exposure and HLA in healthy donors. Clones were sequenced by immunoSEQ multiplex PCR, and TCRdb holds only the in-frame ones, with some missing. The table lists fewer than 100,000 clones, approximately 90% of them singletons. The CDR3 length is 13 residues. V lost 8 bases and J lost 2; bases outside the gene matches: 0. Germline values: CDR1 MNHNY, CDR2 SVGAGI (reference sequence). The approximately 130-subject validation cohort, separate from the 666-subject first cohort, included the donors. The sample comprised PBMCs. This chain links TRBV6-6 with TRBJ1-3; 10 bases are a match to TRBD1. This clonotype originated in a man aged 30 to 39 in good health and CMV-seronegative. Here the CDR3 DNA reads TGTGCCAGCGGGACAGGGGCTGGAAACACCATATATTTT. Encoded protein: CASGTGAGNTIYF.